The next 21 T cell receptor beta chains were all read from a single sample in a study of blood T cell repertoires in COVID-19. TCRdb keeps only in-frame clones here, not all; method: immunoSEQ multiplex PCR. This repertoire shows some 260,000 clones, approximately 90% found once; its top ten account for 6% to 6.5%. The sample taken for sequencing was peripheral blood. The receptors shown here come from a woman aged 25 to 45 with COVID-19, enrolled during active disease.

V is TRBV28 and J is TRBJ1-6; D gene uncertain. The CDR3 loop spans 11 amino acids. In germline, CDR1 is MDHEN, CDR2 SYDVKM. V shed 6 bases and J shed 14 bases, with 11 bases lying between them. The CDR3 nucleotides read TGTGCCAGCAGCCTCGGTGTCACCCTCCACTTT. This codes for CASSLGVTLHF.

CDR3 DNA sequence: TGTGCCAGCAGCCCTATGGGGACTAGCGGGATGGGAGAGACCCAGTACTTC. Translating it yields CASSPMGTSGMGETQYF. The chain combines TRBV5-6 with TRBJ2-5; 13 bases line up with TRBD2. V shed 4 bases and J 4 bases; nucleotides not matched to a gene: 10. The CDR3 is 17 amino acids. The germline gives CDR1 SGHDT, CDR2 YYEEEE.

The genes are TRBV28 and TRBJ1-1; TRBD1 is a possible D gene (6 bases). In germline, CDR1 is MDHEN, CDR2 SYDVKM. The CDR3 is 12 residues long. V lost 6 bases and J lost 10, with 15 bases in between. CDR3 bases: TGTGCCAGCAGCCCCCGGGGGGCTCCAGCTTTCTTT. This sequence encodes CASSPRGAPAFF.

The rearrangement links TRBV19 to TRBJ2-7; D is undetermined. Trimming stripped 3 bases from V and 0 bases from J, with 9 bases between. The CDR3 consists of 14 residues. Germline lookup yields CDR1 LNHDA and CDR2 SQIVND (reference sequence). In DNA form, the CDR3 reads TGTGCCAGTAGTATCCGACTTGACTCCTACGAGCAGTACTTC. Translation: CASSIRLDSYEQYF.

This clone occurred a few times. The V call is TRBV12-3 or TRBV12-4, the J call TRBJ2-1; the D gene is possibly TRBD2 (6 bases). There are 13 residues in the CDR3. The V gene lost 8 bases and the J gene lost 10 bases, with 18 bases spanning the gap. CDR3 loop: CASRDSGRLEQFF. The CDR3, as DNA: TGTGCCAGCCGGGATAGCGGACGACTGGAGCAGTTCTTC.

This chain links TRBV30 with TRBJ1-1; D unresolved. Deletions cut 5 bases from V and 4 bases from J, with 11 bases between. The length of the CDR3 is 12 residues. Germline CDR1 reads GTSNPN; CDR2 reads SVGIG (reference sequence). The CDR3 loop reads CAWDNVGTEAFF. DNA for the CDR3: TGTGCCTGGGACAATGTGGGCACTGAAGCTTTCTTT.

This clone appeared a few times. The chain has TRBV5-4 and TRBJ2-2; weak D call: TRBD2 (5 bases). Trimming pared 4 bases from V and 4 bases from J, leaving 14 bases between. The germline CDR1 and CDR2 sequences are SGHNT and YYREEE (reference sequence). The CDR3 has 15 residues. The CDR3 DNA is TGTGCCAGCAGCCCGGCCCCAGAGGGCACCGGGGAGCTGTTTTTT. This encodes CASSPAPEGTGELFF.

The V and J genes are TRBV15 and TRBJ2-1; D gene uncertain. The CDR3 covers 15 residues. Germline CDR1 reads LNHNV; CDR2 reads YYDKDF (reference sequence). The V and J ends lost 4 bases and 0 bases respectively, with 10 bases between them. The CDR3 DNA is TGTGCCACCAGCACCGACATGGCCTCCTACAATGAGCAGTTCTTC. The encoded protein is CATSTDMASYNEQFF.

The chain employs TRBV4-3 and TRBJ2-3; the D gene is possibly TRBD2 (6 bases). V gave up 0 bases and J gave up 1 base, with 8 bases separating them. Germline lookup yields CDR1 LGHNA and CDR2 YSLEER. The CDR3 extends over 15 amino acids. As DNA, the CDR3 is TGCGCCAGCAGCCAAGAGTGGGGGGGCACAGATACGCAGTATTTT. Translated: CASSQEWGGTDTQYF.

The chain is built from TRBV20-1 and TRBJ1-1, with TRBD1 matching 10 bases. This CDR3 has 14 residues. CDR1 and CDR2 (germline): DFQATT, SNEGSKA (reference sequence). Trimming at V came to 3 bases and at J to 4 bases, leaving 5 bases not matched to a gene. The CDR3 coding sequence is TGCAGTGCTAGTAGGGGGACAGGGGTCACTGAAGCTTTCTTT. Amino acid sequence: CSASRGTGVTEAFF.

This chain uses TRBV19 with TRBJ2-1, with D perhaps TRBD2 (6 bases). The germline V gene has CDR1 LNHDA and CDR2 SQIVND (reference sequence). Trimming shortened V by 3 bases and J by 0 bases, and 9 bases separated the two germline ends. CDR3 length: 15 residues. CDR3 residues: CASSIIAASYNEQFF. Written as DNA, the CDR3 is TGTGCCAGTAGTATTATAGCGGCCTCCTACAATGAGCAGTTCTTC.

V gene TRBV19 combines with J gene TRBJ1-1; 7 nucleotides align to TRBD1. This CDR3 is 14 amino acids long. Per germline, CDR1 LNHDA and CDR2 SQIVND (reference sequence). Trimming removed 5 bases from V and 4 bases from J; junction bases left unmatched: 7. The CDR3 region is CASSVISGGTEAFF. Written as DNA, the CDR3 is TGTGCCAGTAGTGTTATCTCAGGGGGCACTGAAGCTTTCTTT.

The J gene is TRBJ1-5, the V gene TRBV27; possible D gene TRBD1, 5 bases. The V end was cut by 6 bases, the J end by 9 bases, with 12 bases between. The CDR3 runs to 12 residues. CDR1 is MNHEY and CDR2 is SMNVEV in the germline V gene (reference sequence). CDR3 sequence reads: CASRGGAGPQHF. DNA for the CDR3: TGTGCCAGCAGGGGGGGAGCGGGGCCCCAGCATTTT.

The CDR3 coding sequence is TGTGCCAGCAGTTACTCAGGGCTTGGGGAGTATGGCTACACCTTC. It codes for CASSYSGLGEYGYTF. The chain is built from TRBV6-5 and TRBJ1-2, with D uncertain. CDR3 length equals 15 residues. CDR1 and CDR2 (germline): MNHEY, SVGAGI. Trimming cost V 0 bases and J 5 bases, with 13 bases left between them.

The table lists this clone with a few counts. The chain employs TRBV7-2 and TRBJ2-7, with a possible D match to TRBD2 (6 bases). Trimming removed 4 bases from V and 5 bases from J, with 21 bases in between. Per germline, CDR1 SGHTA and CDR2 FQGNSA. The CDR3 covers 16 residues. The CDR3 nucleotides read TGTGCCAGCAGCTCGGAGGCGGGGCCAGGGCTCGACGAGCAGTACGTC. It translates to CASSSEAGPGLDEQYV.

This chain joins TRBV13 and TRBJ2-5, with 12 positions matching TRBD2. The V gene's germline CDR1 is PRHDT and CDR2 FYEKMQ (reference sequence). The CDR3 covers 17 residues. V dropped 5 bases and J dropped 4; count of bases not matched to a gene: 11. As DNA, the CDR3 is TGTGCCAGCAGCCCCGCCGGACTAGCGGGATCGGGAGAGACCCAGTACTTC. Encoded protein: CASSPAGLAGSGETQYF.

V is TRBV18 and J is TRBJ1-2; the D is unclear. Germline V CDR1 and CDR2: KGHSH, LQKENI. CDR3 length: 15 amino acids. The V end lost 6 bases, the J end lost 8 bases, and 22 bases lay between the germline ends. The CDR3 reads CASSGQAGTTGGYTF. CDR3 bases: TGTGCCAGCTCTGGCCAGGCGGGCACGACGGGCGGCTACACCTTC.

V is TRBV7-9 and J is TRBJ2-1; the match to TRBD2 covers 8 bases. Germline V CDR1 and CDR2: SEHNR, FQNEAQ (reference sequence). The length of the CDR3 is 13 residues. Trimming took 5 bases from V and 8 from J; bases not matched to a gene: 5. The CDR3, as DNA: TGTGCCAGCAGCCTTGGGACTAGAGATGAGCAGTTCTTC. This encodes CASSLGTRDEQFF.

This chain connects TRBV7-8 to TRBJ1-2; maybe TRBD1 (5 bases). V was trimmed by 1 base and J by 6 bases, leaving 15 bases between them. The CDR3 runs 15 residues. Germline-derived CDR1 and CDR2 are SGHVS and FQNEAQ. The CDR3 bases are TGTGCCAGCAGCTTAGTTCCGAGTCGGGGGGATGGCTACACCTTC. Translated: CASSLVPSRGDGYTF.

Here the CDR3 reads CASSRENGNSGNTIYF. In nucleotides, the CDR3 is TGTGCCAGTAGTAGGGAGAACGGGAACTCTGGAAACACCATATATTTT. The chain carries TRBV19 and TRBJ1-3, with D hard to call. Germline CDR1 LNHDA, CDR2 SQIVND (reference sequence). This CDR3 is 16 amino acids long. V was trimmed by 4 bases and J by 0 bases, leaving 13 bases between them.

The chain has TRBV24-1 and TRBJ2-3; 10 bases agree with TRBD1. Germline CDR1 KGHDR, CDR2 SFDVKD. The V segment lost 3 bases and the J segment 5 bases; nucleotides outside the gene matches: 4. There are 15 residues in the CDR3. This CDR3 is CATSDPGTGVDTQYF. The CDR3, as DNA: TGTGCCACCAGTGATCCCGGGACAGGGGTAGATACGCAGTATTTT.